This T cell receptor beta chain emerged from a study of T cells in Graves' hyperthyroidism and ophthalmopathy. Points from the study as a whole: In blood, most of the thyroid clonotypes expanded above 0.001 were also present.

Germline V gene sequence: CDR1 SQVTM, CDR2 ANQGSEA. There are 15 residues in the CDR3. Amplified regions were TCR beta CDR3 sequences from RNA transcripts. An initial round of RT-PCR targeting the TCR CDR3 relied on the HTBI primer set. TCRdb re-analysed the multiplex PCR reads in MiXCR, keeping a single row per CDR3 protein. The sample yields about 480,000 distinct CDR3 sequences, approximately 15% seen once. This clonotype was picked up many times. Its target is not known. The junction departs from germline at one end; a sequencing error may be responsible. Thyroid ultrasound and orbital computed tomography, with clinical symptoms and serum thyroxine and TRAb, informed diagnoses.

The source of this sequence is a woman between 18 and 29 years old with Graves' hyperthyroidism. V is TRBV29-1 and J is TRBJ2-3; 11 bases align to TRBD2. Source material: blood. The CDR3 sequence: CSVQLLAGGTDTQYF. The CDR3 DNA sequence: TGCAGCGTTCAACTCCTAGCGGGGGGCACAGATACACAGTATTTT.